This TCR beta chain emerged from a study of identical twins. Points from the study as a whole: Excess low generation probability was seen in twin-shared out-of-frame alpha sequences. Surplus twin overlap in beta out-of-frame sequences was less pronounced.

Comment on this clonotype: Its matching antigen is unknown.

Germline values: CDR1 DFQATT, CDR2 SNEGSKA (reference sequence). V gave up 1 base and J gave up 10 bases, with 8 bases separating them. This CDR3 spans 11 amino acids. TCRdb recomputed calls from the 5' RACE reads with MiXCR, one row per CDR3 protein. This sample has around 1.7 million distinct CDR3 sequences, with more than 30% found just once. Sequencing was performed on cord blood. The chain recombines TRBV20-1 with TRBJ2-1; D is unresolved. This clonotype originated in a newborn girl in good health. CDR3 sequence: CSARGEREQFF. The CDR3 region has the DNA TGCAGTGCTAGAGGCGAGAGGGAGCAGTTCTTC.